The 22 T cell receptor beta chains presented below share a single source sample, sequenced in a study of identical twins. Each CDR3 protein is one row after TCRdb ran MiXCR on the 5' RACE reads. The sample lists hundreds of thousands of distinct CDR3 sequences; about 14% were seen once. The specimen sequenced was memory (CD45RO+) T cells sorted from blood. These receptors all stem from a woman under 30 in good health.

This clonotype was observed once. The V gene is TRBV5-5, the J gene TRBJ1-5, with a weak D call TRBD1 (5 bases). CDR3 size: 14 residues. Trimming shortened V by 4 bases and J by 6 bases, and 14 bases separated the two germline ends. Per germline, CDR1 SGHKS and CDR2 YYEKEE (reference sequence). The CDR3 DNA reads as TGTGCCAGCAGCGTCGTAGGGGAGGGTCAGCCCCAGCATTTT. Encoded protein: CASSVVGEGQPQHF.

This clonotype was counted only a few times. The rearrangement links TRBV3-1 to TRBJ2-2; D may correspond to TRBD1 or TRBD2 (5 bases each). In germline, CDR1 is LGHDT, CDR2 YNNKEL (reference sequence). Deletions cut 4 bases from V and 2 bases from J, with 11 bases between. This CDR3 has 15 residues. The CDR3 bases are TGTGCCAGCAGCCCCTGGGACGGCAACACCGGGGAGCTGTTTTTT. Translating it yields CASSPWDGNTGELFF. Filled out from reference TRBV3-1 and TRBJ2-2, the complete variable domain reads DTAVSQTPKYLVTQMGNDKSIKCEQNLGHDTMYWYKQDSKKFLKIMFSYNNKELIINETVPNRFSPKSPDKAHLNLHINSLELGDSAVYFCASSPWDGNTGELFFGEGSRLTVL.

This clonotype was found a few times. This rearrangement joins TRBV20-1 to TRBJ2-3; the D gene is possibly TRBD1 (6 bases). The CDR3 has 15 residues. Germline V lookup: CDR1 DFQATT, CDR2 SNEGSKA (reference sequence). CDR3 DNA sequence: TGCAGCGCCCGGACAGCCCGTTTTTCACAAGATACGCAGTATTTT. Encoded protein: CSARTARFSQDTQYF.

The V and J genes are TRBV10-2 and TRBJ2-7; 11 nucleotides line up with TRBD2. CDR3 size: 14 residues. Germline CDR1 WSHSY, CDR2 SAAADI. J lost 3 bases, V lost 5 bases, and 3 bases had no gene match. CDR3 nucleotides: TGCGCCAGCAGTACTCTAGCGGGGGGCTACGAGCAGTACTTC. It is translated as CASSTLAGGYEQYF.

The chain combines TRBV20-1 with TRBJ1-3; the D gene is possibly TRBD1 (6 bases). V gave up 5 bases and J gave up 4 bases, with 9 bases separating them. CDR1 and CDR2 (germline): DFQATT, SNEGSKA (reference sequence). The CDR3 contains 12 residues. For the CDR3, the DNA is TGCAGTGCTGGGACATACGGAAACACCATATATTTT. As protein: CSAGTYGNTIYF.

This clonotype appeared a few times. CDR3 DNA: TGCGCCAGCAGCTTGGTTCATTGGCGGGACAGGGCCGAAACGTCCTACGAGCAGTACTTC. It encodes CASSLVHWRDRAETSYEQYF. J is TRBJ2-7 and V is TRBV5-1, with 9 bases fitting TRBD1. Trimming cost V 0 bases and J 1 base; bases outside gene matches: 17. The CDR3 has 20 amino acids. Germline V CDR1 and CDR2: SGHRS, YFSETQ.

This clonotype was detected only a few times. The CDR3 DNA is TGTGCCAGCAGCGGACCAGGGGTTGGATCCTCTCCTTATGGCTACACCTTC. As protein: CASSGPGVGSSPYGYTF. The chain couples TRBV9 to TRBJ1-2; TRBD1 might be the D (6 bases). CDR1 and CDR2 (germline): SGDLS, YYNGEE. The ends were cut back, 3 bases at V and 5 bases at J, with 23 bases in the middle. The CDR3 extends over 17 amino acids.

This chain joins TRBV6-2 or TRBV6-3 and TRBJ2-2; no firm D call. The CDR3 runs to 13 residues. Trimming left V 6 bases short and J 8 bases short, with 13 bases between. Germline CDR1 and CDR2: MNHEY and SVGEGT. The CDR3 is CASSAAISGELFF. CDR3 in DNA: TGTGCCAGCAGCGCCGCGATTTCTGGGGAGCTGTTTTTT.

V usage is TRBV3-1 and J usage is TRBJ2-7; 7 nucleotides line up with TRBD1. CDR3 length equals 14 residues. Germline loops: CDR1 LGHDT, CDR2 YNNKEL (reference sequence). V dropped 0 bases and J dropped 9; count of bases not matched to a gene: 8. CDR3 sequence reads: CASSQDGRGLGQYF. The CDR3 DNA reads TGTGCCAGCAGCCAAGACGGCAGGGGGTTGGGGCAGTACTTC.

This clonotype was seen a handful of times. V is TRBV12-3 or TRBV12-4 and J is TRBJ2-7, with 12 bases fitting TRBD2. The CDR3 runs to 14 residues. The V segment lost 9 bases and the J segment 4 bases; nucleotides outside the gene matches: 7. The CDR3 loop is CASTSGRLLYEQYF. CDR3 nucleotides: TGTGCCAGTACTAGCGGGAGGTTGTTGTACGAGCAGTACTTC.

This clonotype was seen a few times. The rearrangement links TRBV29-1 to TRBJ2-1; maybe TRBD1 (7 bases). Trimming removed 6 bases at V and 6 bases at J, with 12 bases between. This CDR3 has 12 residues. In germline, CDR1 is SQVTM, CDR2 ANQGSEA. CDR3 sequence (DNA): TGCAGCGTGGGGGGACAGTCCAATGAGCAGTTCTTC. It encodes CSVGGQSNEQFF.

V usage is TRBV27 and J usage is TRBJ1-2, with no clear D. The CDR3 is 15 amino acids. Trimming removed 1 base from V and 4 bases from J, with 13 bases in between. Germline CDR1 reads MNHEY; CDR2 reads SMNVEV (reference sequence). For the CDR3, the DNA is TGTGCCAGCAGTTTATTAGCAACGGATAGCTATGGCTACACCTTC. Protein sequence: CASSLLATDSYGYTF.

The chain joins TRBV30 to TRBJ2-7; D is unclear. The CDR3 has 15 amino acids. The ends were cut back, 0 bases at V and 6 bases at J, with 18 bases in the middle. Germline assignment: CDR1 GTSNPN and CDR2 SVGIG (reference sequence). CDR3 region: CAWSVLRARNSEQYF. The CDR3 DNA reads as TGTGCCTGGAGTGTACTACGGGCCAGGAACTCCGAGCAGTACTTC.

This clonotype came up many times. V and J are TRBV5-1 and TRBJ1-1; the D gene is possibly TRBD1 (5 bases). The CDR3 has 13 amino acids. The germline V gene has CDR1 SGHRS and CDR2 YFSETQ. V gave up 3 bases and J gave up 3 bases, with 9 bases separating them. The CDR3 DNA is TGCGCCAGCAGCTGGGTGGGGGACACTGAAGCTTTCTTT. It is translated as CASSWVGDTEAFF.

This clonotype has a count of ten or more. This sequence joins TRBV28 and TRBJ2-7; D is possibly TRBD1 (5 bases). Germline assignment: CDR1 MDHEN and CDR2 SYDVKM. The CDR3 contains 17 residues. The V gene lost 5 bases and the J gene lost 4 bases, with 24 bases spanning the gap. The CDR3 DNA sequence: TGTGCCAGCAGTCCATCTGGGGCCGGTGCCCTTTCATACGAGCAGTACTTC. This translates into CASSPSGAGALSYEQYF.

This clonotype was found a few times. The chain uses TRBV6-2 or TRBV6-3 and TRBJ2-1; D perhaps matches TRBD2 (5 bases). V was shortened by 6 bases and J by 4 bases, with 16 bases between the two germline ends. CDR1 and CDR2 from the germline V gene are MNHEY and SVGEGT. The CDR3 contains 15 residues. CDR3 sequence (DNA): TGTGCCAGCAGCCACCTCCGCGGGCTATACAATGAGCAGTTCTTC. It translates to CASSHLRGLYNEQFF.

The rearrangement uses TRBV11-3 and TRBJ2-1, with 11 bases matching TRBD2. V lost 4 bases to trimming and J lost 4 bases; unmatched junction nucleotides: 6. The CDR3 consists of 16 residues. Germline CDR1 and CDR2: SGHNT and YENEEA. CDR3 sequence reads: CASSYDSGRAYNEQFF. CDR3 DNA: TGTGCCAGCAGCTACGATAGCGGGAGGGCTTACAATGAGCAGTTCTTC.

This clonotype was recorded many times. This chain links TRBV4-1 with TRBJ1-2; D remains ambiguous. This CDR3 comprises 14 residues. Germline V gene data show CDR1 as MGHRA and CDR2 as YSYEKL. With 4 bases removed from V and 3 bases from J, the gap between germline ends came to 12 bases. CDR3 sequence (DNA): TGCGCCAGCAGCCTCCCACAAACGCACTATGGCTACACCTTC. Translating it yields CASSLPQTHYGYTF.

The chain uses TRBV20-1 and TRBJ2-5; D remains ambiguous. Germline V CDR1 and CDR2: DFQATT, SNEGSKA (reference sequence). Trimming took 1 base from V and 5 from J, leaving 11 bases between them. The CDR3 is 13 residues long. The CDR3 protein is CSARGSTMETQYF. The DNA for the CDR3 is TGCAGTGCTAGAGGCTCCACGATGGAGACCCAGTACTTC.

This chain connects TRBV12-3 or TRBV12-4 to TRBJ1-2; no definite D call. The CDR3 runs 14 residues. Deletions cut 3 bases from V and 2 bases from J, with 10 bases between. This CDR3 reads CASSLVAGNYGYTF. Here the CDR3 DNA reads TGTGCCAGCAGTTTGGTGGCAGGCAACTATGGCTACACCTTC.

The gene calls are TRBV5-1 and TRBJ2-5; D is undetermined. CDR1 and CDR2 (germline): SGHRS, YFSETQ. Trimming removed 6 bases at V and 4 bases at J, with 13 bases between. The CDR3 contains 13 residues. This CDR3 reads CASKTTGAETQYF. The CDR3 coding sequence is TGCGCCAGCAAGACGACGGGTGCAGAGACCCAGTACTTC.

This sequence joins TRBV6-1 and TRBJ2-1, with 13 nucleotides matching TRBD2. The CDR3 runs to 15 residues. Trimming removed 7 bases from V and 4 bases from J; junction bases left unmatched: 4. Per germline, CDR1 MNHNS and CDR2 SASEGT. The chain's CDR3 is CASMSTSGGYNEQFF. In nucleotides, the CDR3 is TGTGCCAGCATGTCGACTAGCGGGGGGTACAATGAGCAGTTCTTC.